The rows below give T cell receptor beta chains drawn from one sample of a study of blood T cell repertoires in COVID-19. Assay: immunoSEQ multiplex PCR; the TCRdb copy retains only in-frame clones and omits some. The sample yields 150,000 to 190,000 clones, 75% to 90% seen once. The sample taken for sequencing was peripheral blood. Receptors were obtained from a woman between 65 and 79 years old with acute or convalescent COVID-19. The CDR3 runs from the conserved cysteine through the conserved F or W. A D gene is named only where the DNA matches it firmly. Some rows mark clone size as missing; the rest say once, few, many or name a class of expanded clone.

j_call clone_size d_call cdr3_length v_call cdr3_nt cdr3_aa
TRBJ2-7 - - 16 TRBV7-3 TGTGCCAGCAGCTTAAATTCGCCAGGGCTTTCCTCCGAGCAGTACTTC CASSLNSPGLSSEQYF
TRBJ1-4 - - 17 TRBV7-8 TGTGCCAGCAGCTTAGGAGGAGGGGGGGGGAATAATGAAAAACTGTTTTTT CASSLGGGGGNNEKLFF
TRBJ2-1 - TRBD1 17 TRBV6-2/TRBV6-3 TGTGCCAGCAGTTACTCTCCCACGACAGGGATTTACAATGAGCAGTTCTTC CASSYSPTTGIYNEQFF
TRBJ2-1 - TRBD1 16 TRBV4-2 TGTGCCAGCAGCCAAGATTTCCAGGGGGCCTCAGGTGAGCAGTTCTTC CASSQDFQGASGEQFF
TRBJ2-1 - - 13 TRBV11-2 TGTGCCAGCAGCTTAGCAGGGCCCAATGAGCAGTTCTTC CASSLAGPNEQFF
TRBJ2-3 - - 14 TRBV5-1 TGCGCCAGCAGCTCCGGACAGACCACAGATACGCAGTATTTT CASSSGQTTDTQYF
TRBJ1-2 - - 14 TRBV6-5 TGTGCCAGCAGTTACTCGATAGGGGGCTATGGCTACACCTTC CASSYSIGGYGYTF
TRBJ1-1 - TRBD1 14 TRBV7-2 TGTGCCAGCAGCCCACAGGGGGGGAACACTGAAGCTTTCTTT CASSPQGGNTEAFF
TRBJ1-4 - - 16 TRBV3-1/TRBV3-2 TGTGCCAGCAGCCACCCTTTTAGGGGAACTTTTGAAAAACTGTTTTTT CASSHPFRGTFEKLFF
TRBJ1-4 once TRBD1 15 TRBV9 TGTGCCAGCAGCGTAGGGACAGGGGCTAATGAAAAACTGTTTTTT CASSVGTGANEKLFF
TRBJ1-6 once - 15 TRBV6-5 TGTGCCAGCAGTTACGACAGAGCCAATAATTCACCCCTCCACTTT CASSYDRANNSPLHF
TRBJ1-3 - - 12 TRBV2 TGTGCCAGCAGCCCTTCTGGAAACACCATATATTTT CASSPSGNTIYF
TRBJ2-2 - - 20 TRBV3-1/TRBV3-2 TGTGCCAGCAGCCAAGACTGTCCCGAGGGCGAGAACGTGAACACCGGGGAGCTGTTTTTT CASSQDCPEGENVNTGELFF
TRBJ1-6 - - 16 TRBV11-2 TGTGCCAGCAGGGCTTGGGGGGGCGCGGAATATTCACCCCTCCACTTT CASRAWGGAEYSPLHF
TRBJ2-7 once - 10 TRBV10-2 TGCCCTAACTTACACCCACTAAAGTTCTTC CPNLHPLKFF
TRBJ2-1 - TRBD2 18 TRBV7-6 TGTGCCAGCAGCTTATTCCGCGGGGGGGGTCTTTCCTACAATGAGCAGTTCTTC CASSLFRGGGLSYNEQFF
TRBJ2-2 once - 11 TRBV7-3 TGTGCCAGCAGCCGGGGCGGGGAGCTGTTTTTT CASSRGGELFF
TRBJ1-5 - - 13 TRBV7-2 TGTGCCAGCAGCTTAGGGGGGCCTCAGCCCCAGCATTTT CASSLGGPQPQHF
TRBJ2-7 - TRBD1 14 TRBV4-1 TGCGCCAGCAGCCAGACAGGGGAGCCCTACGAGCAGTACTTC CASSQTGEPYEQYF
TRBJ1-1 - TRBD1 12 TRBV12-3/TRBV12-4 TGTGCCAGCAGCCTCAGACAGGGGGAAGCTTTCTTT CASSLRQGEAFF
TRBJ2-4 - TRBD1 15 TRBV27 TGTGCCAGCAGTGCCAGGACAGGGCCCAGGGGCATTCAGTACTTC CASSARTGPRGIQYF
TRBJ1-1 - - 13 TRBV5-6 TGTGCCAGCAGCACTCCCAACGGGAGGTGGGCTTTCTTT CASSTPNGRWAFF
TRBJ2-5 - - 13 TRBV5-1 TGCGCCAGCAACCCGGGAAACCAAGAGACCCAGTACTTC CASNPGNQETQYF
TRBJ2-2 - - 13 TRBV5-1 TGCGCCAGCAGGAAGGGAGACACCGGGGAGCTGTTTTTT CASRKGDTGELFF
TRBJ2-7 - TRBD1 13 TRBV12-3/TRBV12-4 TGTGCCAGCAGCTACGGGACAGTCTACGAGCAGTACTTC CASSYGTVYEQYF
TRBJ1-4 - TRBD1 15 TRBV4-1 TGCGCCAGCAGCCAAGGGGACAGGGGGCTGCAGGGACTGTTTTTT CASSQGDRGLQGLFF
TRBJ1-6 few TRBD1 15 TRBV19 TGTGCCAGTAGTCCCAAAGGACAGGGGAGTTCACCCCTCCACTTT CASSPKGQGSSPLHF
TRBJ2-1 once - 15 TRBV9 TGTGCCAGCAGCGTAGAAACAGCCTCCTACAATGAGCAGTTCTTC CASSVETASYNEQFF
TRBJ1-1 - - 14 TRBV28 TGTGCCAGCAGATACAGGGAGAAGAACACTGAAGCTTTCTTT CASRYREKNTEAFF
TRBJ2-3 once - 14 TRBV7-9 TGTGCCAGCAGCTTTGGCGGTAGCACAGATACGCAGTATTTT CASSFGGSTDTQYF
TRBJ1-5 - - 15 TRBV19 TGTGCCAGTAGTATCGGGGGGGGTAGCAATCAGCCCCAGCATTTT CASSIGGGSNQPQHF
TRBJ2-5 - TRBD2 15 TRBV9 TGTGCCAGCAGTGCGAGCGGGGCGTTCCAAGAGACCCAGTACTTC CASSASGAFQETQYF
TRBJ2-3 - TRBD1 16 TRBV7-8 TGTGCCAGCAGCTCAAATTCCGGGACAGGTCCAGATACGCAGTATTTT CASSSNSGTGPDTQYF
TRBJ1-1 - - 11 TRBV19 TGTGCCAGTAGTCAGTACACTGAAGCTTTCTTT CASSQYTEAFF
TRBJ2-1 - - 15 TRBV9 TGTGCCAGCAGCGTAAGGGGCGCTCCAGACAATGAGCAGTTCTTC CASSVRGAPDNEQFF
TRBJ2-2 - TRBD1 15 TRBV18 TGTGCCAGCTCACGGGACAGCACGAACACCGGGGAGCTGTTTTTT CASSRDSTNTGELFF
TRBJ2-5 - - 12 TRBV13 TGTGCCAGCAGCCAGGGGCGGGTGACCCAGTACTTC CASSQGRVTQYF
TRBJ2-1 - TRBD2 18 TRBV10-2 TGCGCCAGCAGTGACCTGACTAGCGGGGCCTTCTCCTACAATGAGCAGTTCTTC CASSDLTSGAFSYNEQFF
TRBJ2-5 - - 17 TRBV5-3 TGTGCCACCACAACTTCAGCGGGCGGGGCCTACCAAGAGACCCAGTACTTC CATTTSAGGAYQETQYF
TRBJ1-1 - TRBD1 16 TRBV7-9 TGTGCCAGCAGCTTCCGGACAGGAAACTCGGGGACTGAAGCTTTCTTT CASSFRTGNSGTEAFF
TRBJ1-2 - - 14 TRBV6-1 TGTGCCAGCAGTGAAGCCGCCACAGGGAATGGCTACACCTTC CASSEAATGNGYTF
TRBJ1-5 - - 12 TRBV19 TGTGCCAGTAGTCCCCCCCTTCAGCCCCAGCATTTT CASSPPLQPQHF
TRBJ2-7 few - 12 TRBV6-5 TGTGCCAGCCCCCAGGGTTGTGGCGAGCAGTACTTC CASPQGCGEQYF
TRBJ2-1 once - 14 TRBV4-1 TGCGCCAGCAGCCAAGAGATCAACTTGAATGAGCAGTTCTTC CASSQEINLNEQFF
TRBJ2-3 - - 15 TRBV6-4 TGTGCCAGGGCCCCGGACTACCCTAGCACAGATACGCAGTATTTT CARAPDYPSTDTQYF
TRBJ1-1 - TRBD1 19 TRBV7-9 TGTGCCAGCAGCTTAGCGCAGTGGGGAGTCGGGACAGGGAACACTGAAGCTTTCTTT CASSLAQWGVGTGNTEAFF
TRBJ1-4 - - 13 TRBV12-3/TRBV12-4 TGTGCCAGCAGTTTCAAGAGGGCTGAAAAACTGTTTTTT CASSFKRAEKLFF
TRBJ2-3 - - 18 TRBV6-2/TRBV6-3 TGTGCCAGCAGTCCGCTAGCTATGAGGGGGAGGGGTGGAGATACGCAGTATTTT CASSPLAMRGRGGDTQYF